This T cell receptor beta chain appears in the sequencing data of a study of T cell repertoires in cytomegalovirus infection (dated by TCRdb to the late 2010s). A note on the overall study: Alongside well-studied HLA-B-restricted epitopes, the peptide stimulations were aimed at recently identified HLA-C-restricted CMV epitopes, whose presentation resists viral immunomodulation. Donor HLA type was relevant to the analysis, as public TCR beta signatures indicated carriage of CMV infection together with the matching HLA type. Study-level results and caveats: In both this cohort and an independent cohort of several hundred donors, the cumulative frequency of public TCR beta family members distinguished carriers of CMV infection plus the relevant HLA type. The ex vivo response was dominated by HLA-C-restricted CMV-specific TCR beta clonotypes, and the single most frequent clonotype in two of eight donors was supplied by these HLA-C-restricted clonotypes.

The treatment or condition label for this specimen denotes: in vitro stimulation with specific CMV peptide epitopes to enrich CMV-specific T cells. Sequencing used an Illumina HiSeq 1500. The public reads were reanalyzed by TCRdb: fastp trimming at Q25, MiXCR alignment, in-frame beta chains only. Under each unique CDR3 protein, matching rows form one entry showing the most common genes and DNA. The table for this sample lists fewer than 650,000 distinct CDR3 sequences; over 35% of them were counted only once. Of the sample, about 48% is held by the ten largest clones. The CDR3 contains 14 residues, cysteine and phenylalanine counted. Solely the CDR3 DNA is kept, with 42 bases framed from the first base. V gives up 7 bases and J gives up 5 bases, and the segment between their germline ends measures 17 bases. The germline V gene encodes CDR1 SGHVS and CDR2 FNYEAQ. There are a few counts of this clonotype. This clone's antigen is unknown. No clone much larger than this one lies a single base away; base qualities are absent.

This specimen consisted of cultured PBMCs, obtained from culture after CMV antigen stimulation. Rearrangement joined TRBV7-6 to TRBJ2-5, with the D segment identity uncertain. The TCR originated in a human donor in good health (CMV status not recorded). Some clones in this sample may be carry-over from other donors' samples. The nucleotides are TGTGCCAGCACCTACACCGCCGTTTTGGAGACCCAGTACTTC. Translated, this gives CASTYTAVLETQYF.